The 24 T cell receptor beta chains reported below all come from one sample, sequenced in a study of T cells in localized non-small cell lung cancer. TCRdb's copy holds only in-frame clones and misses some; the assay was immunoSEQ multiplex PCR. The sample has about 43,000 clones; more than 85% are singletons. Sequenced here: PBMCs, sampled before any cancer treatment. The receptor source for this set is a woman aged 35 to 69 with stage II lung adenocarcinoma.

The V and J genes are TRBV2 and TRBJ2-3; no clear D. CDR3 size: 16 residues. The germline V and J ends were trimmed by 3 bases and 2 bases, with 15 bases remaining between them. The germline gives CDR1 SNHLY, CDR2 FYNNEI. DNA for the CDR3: TGTGCCAGCAGTGAGGGTACGGCCGATTTCACAGATACGCAGTATTTT. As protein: CASSEGTADFTDTQYF.

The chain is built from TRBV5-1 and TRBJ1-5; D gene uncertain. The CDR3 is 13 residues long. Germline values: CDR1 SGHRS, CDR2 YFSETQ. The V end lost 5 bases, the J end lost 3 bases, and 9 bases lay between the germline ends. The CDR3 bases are TGCGCCAGCAGGGAGGGTGACAATCAGCCCCAGCATTTT. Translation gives CASREGDNQPQHF.

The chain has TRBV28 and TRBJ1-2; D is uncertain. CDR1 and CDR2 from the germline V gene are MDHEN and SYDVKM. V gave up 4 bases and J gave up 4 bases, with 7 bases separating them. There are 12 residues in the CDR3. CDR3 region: CASSYRVYGYTF. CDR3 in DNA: TGTGCCAGCAGTTACCGTGTCTATGGCTACACCTTC.

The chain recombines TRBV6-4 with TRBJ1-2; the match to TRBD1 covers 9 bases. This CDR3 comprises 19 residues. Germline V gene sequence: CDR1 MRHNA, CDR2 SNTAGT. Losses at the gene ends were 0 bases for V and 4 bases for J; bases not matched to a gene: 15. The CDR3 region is CASSDSMERTGARGYGYTF. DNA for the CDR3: TGTGCCAGCAGTGACTCAATGGAAAGGACAGGGGCGCGTGGCTATGGCTACACCTTC.

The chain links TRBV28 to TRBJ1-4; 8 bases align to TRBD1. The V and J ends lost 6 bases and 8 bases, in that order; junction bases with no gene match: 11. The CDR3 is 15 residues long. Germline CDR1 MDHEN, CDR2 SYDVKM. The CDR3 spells CASSRAPGGREKLFF. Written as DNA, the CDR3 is TGTGCCAGCAGCCGCGCTCCAGGGGGCAGGGAAAAACTGTTTTTT. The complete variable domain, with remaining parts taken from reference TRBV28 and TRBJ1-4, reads DVKVTQSSRYLVKRTGEKVFLECVQDMDHENMFWYRQDPGLGLRLIYFSYDVKMKEKGDIPEGYSVSREKKERFSLILESASTNQTSMYLCASSRAPGGREKLFFGSGTQLSVL.

CDR3 amino acids: CASSSRTPQDGEAFF. Written as DNA, the CDR3 is TGTGCCAGCAGTTCCCGGACACCCCAGGACGGTGAAGCTTTCTTT. The chain has TRBV28 and TRBJ1-1; D might be TRBD1 (5 bases). V lost 4 bases and J lost 7, with 19 bases in between. Germline V gives CDR1 MDHEN, CDR2 SYDVKM. The CDR3 loop spans 15 amino acids.

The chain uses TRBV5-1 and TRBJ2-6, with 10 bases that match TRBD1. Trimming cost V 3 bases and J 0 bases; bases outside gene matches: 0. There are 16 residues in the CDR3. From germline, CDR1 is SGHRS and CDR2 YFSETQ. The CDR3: CASSWTGGSGANVLTF. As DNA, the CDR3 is TGCGCCAGCAGCTGGACAGGGGGCTCTGGGGCCAACGTCCTGACTTTC.

In DNA form, the CDR3 reads TGTGCCAGTAGTCAGAACCAATTCACAGATACGCAGTATTTT. It specifies CASSQNQFTDTQYF. J is TRBJ2-3 and V is TRBV19; no reliable D call. Germline CDR1 and CDR2: LNHDA and SQIVND (reference sequence). This CDR3 contains 14 residues. Between the trimmed V and J ends, which lost 5 bases and 2 bases, there was a span of 11 bases.

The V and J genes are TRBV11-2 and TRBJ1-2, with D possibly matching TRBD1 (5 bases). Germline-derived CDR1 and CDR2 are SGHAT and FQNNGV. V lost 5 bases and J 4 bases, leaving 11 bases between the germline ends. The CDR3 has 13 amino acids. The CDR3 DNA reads TGTGCCAGCAGCCCCTCCGACAGCTATGGCTACACCTTC. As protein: CASSPSDSYGYTF.

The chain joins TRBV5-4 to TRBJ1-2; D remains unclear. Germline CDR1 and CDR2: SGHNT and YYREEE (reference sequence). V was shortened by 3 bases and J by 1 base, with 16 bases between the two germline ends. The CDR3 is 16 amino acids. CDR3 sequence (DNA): TGTGCCAGCAGCTCTCAAGGGAGGGTAAATAACTATGGCTACACCTTC. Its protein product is CASSSQGRVNNYGYTF.

This chain's CDR3 is CSVKKDRDFYEQYF. The DNA for the CDR3 is TGCAGCGTCAAGAAGGACAGGGACTTCTACGAGCAGTACTTC. V usage is TRBV29-1 and J usage is TRBJ2-7, with 8 bases matching TRBD1. From germline, CDR1 is SQVTM and CDR2 ANQGSEA. The ends lost 6 bases at V and 3 bases at J; junction bases unmatched: 10. The CDR3 is made up of 14 amino acids.

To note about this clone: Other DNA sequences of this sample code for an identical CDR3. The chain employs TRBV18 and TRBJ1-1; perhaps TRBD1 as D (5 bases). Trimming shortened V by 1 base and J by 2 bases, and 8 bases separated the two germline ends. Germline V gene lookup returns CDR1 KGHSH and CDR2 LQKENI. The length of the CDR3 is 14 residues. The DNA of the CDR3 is TGTGCCAGCTCACCACAGGGGCCCAACACTGAAGCTTTCTTT. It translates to CASSPQGPNTEAFF. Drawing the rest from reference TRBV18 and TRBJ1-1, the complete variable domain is NAGVMQNPRHLVRRRGQEARLRCSPMKGHSHVYWYRQLPEEGLKFMVYLQKENIIDESGMPKERFSAEFPKEGPSILRIQQVVRGDSAAYFCASSPQGPNTEAFFGQGTRLTVV.

CDR3 loop: CASTYSPDEQFF. CDR3 in DNA: TGCGCCAGCACTTACAGTCCCGATGAGCAGTTCTTC. This rearrangement joins TRBV10-1 to TRBJ2-1; D remains ambiguous. Germline loops: CDR1 WNHNN, CDR2 SYGVQD (reference sequence). V lost 7 bases, J lost 8 bases, and 12 bases lay in between. The CDR3 spans 12 residues.

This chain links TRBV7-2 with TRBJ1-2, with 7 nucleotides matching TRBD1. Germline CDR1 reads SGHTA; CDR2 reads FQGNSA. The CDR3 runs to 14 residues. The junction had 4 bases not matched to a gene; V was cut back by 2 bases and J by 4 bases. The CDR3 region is CASSLSAGGYGYTF. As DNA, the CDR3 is TGTGCCAGCAGCTTATCGGCAGGGGGCTATGGCTACACCTTC.

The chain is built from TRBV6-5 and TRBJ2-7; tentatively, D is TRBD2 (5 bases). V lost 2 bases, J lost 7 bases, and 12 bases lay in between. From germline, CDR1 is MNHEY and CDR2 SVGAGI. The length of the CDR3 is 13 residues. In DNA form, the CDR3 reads TGTGCCAGCAGTTACAACGCGGAGGATGAGCAGTACTTC. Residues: CASSYNAEDEQYF.

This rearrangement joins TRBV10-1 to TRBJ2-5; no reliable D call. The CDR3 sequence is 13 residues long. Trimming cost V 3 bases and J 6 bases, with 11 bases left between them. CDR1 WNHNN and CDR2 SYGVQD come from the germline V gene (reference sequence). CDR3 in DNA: TGCGCCAGCAGTGAATCCGACACGCAGACCCAGTACTTC. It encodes CASSESDTQTQYF.

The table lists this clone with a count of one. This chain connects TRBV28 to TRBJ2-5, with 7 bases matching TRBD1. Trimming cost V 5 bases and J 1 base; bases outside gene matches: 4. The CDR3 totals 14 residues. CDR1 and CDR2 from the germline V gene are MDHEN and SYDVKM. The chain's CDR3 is CASSGTGVQETQYF. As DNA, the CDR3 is TGTGCCAGCAGTGGAACAGGGGTCCAAGAGACCCAGTACTTC. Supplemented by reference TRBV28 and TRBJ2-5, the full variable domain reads DVKVTQSSRYLVKRTGEKVFLECVQDMDHENMFWYRQDPGLGLRLIYFSYDVKMKEKGDIPEGYSVSREKKERFSLILESASTNQTSMYLCASSGTGVQETQYFGPGTRLLVL.

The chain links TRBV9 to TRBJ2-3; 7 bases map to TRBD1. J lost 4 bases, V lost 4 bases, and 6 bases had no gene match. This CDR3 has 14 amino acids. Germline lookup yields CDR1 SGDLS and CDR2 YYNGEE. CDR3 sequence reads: CASSPRQGADTQYF. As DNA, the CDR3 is TGTGCCAGCAGCCCTCGACAGGGCGCAGATACGCAGTATTTT.

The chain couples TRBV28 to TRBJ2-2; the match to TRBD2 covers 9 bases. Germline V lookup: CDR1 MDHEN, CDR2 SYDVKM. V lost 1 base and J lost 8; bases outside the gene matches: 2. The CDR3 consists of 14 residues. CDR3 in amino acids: CASSLSSGIGELFF. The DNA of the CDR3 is TGTGCCAGCAGTTTATCTAGCGGGATTGGGGAGCTGTTTTTT.

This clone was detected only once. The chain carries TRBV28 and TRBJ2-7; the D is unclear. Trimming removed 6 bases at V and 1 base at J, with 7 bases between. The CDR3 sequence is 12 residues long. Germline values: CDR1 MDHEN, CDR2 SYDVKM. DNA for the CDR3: TGTGCCAGCAGCTTGAATTCCTACGAGCAGTACTTC. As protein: CASSLNSYEQYF.

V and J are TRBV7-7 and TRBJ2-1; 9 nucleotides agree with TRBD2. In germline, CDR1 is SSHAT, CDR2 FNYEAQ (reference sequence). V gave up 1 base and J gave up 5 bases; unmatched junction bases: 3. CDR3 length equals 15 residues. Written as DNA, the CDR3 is TGTGCCAGCAGCTTAGGCCTAGCGGGAAACAATGAGCAGTTCTTC. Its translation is CASSLGLAGNNEQFF.

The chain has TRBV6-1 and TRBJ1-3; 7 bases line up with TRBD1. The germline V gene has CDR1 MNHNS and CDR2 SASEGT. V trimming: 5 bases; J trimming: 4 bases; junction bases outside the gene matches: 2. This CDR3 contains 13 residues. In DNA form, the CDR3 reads TGTGCCAGCAGTACAGGGGCAGGAAACACCATATATTTT. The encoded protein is CASSTGAGNTIYF.

CDR3 residues: CASSGSVTEAFF. The CDR3 coding sequence is TGTGCCAGCAGCGGGAGCGTCACTGAAGCTTTCTTT. The chain recombines TRBV28 with TRBJ1-1; D is unclear. Trimming shortened V by 6 bases and J by 4 bases, and 9 bases separated the two germline ends. Germline V gene sequence: CDR1 MDHEN, CDR2 SYDVKM. The CDR3 has 12 residues.

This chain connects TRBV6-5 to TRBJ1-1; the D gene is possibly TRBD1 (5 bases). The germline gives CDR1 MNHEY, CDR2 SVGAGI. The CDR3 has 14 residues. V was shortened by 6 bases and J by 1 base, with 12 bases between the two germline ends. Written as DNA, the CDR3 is TGTGCCAGCAGGTGGGGCAGGAGGAACACTGAAGCTTTCTTT. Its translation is CASRWGRRNTEAFF.